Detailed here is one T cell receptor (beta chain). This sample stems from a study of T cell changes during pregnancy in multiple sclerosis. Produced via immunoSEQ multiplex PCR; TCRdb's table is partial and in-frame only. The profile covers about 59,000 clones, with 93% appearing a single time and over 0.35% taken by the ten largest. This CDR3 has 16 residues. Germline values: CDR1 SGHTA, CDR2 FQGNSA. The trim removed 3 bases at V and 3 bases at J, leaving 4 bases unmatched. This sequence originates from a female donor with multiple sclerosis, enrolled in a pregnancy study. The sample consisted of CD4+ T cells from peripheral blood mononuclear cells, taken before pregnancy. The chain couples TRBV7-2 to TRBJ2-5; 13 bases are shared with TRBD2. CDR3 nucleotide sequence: TGTGCCAGCAGCTTTAACGGACTAGCGGGAGAAGAGACCCAGTACTTC. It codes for CASSFNGLAGEETQYF.